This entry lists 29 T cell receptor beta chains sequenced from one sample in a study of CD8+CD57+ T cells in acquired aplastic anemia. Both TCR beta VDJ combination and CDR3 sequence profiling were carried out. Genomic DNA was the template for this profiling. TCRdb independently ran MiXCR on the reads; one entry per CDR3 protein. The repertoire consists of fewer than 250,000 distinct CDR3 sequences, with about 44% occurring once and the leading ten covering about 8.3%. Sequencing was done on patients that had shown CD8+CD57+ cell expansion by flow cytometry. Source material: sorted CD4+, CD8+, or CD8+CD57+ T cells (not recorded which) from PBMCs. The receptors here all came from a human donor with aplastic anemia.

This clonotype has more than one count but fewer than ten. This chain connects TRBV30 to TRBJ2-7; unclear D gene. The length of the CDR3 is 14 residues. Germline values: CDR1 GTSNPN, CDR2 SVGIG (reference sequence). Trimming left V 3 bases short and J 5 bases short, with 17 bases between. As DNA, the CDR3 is TGTGCCTGGAGCCCAACCGGGTCGATAGACGAGCAGTACTTC. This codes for CAWSPTGSIDEQYF.

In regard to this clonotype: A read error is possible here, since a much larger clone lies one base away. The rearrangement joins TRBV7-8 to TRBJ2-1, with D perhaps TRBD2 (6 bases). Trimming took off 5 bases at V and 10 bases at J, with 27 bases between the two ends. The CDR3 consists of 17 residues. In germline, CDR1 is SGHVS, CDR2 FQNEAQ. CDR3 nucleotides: TGTGCCAGCAGCCCCCGTGTGCGGGGCAGAAACTCCTACGAGCAGTTCTTC. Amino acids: CASSPRVRGRNSYEQFF.

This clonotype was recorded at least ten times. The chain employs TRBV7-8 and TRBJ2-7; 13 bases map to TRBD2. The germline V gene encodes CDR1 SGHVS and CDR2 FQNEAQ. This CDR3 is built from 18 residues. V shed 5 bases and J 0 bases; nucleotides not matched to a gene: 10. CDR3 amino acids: CASSPPGLAGVDSYEQYF. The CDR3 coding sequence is TGTGCCAGCAGCCCCCCCGGACTAGCGGGAGTGGACTCCTACGAGCAGTACTTC. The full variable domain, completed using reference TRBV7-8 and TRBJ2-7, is GAGVSQSPRYKVAKRGQDVALRCDPISGHVSLFWYQQALGQGPEFLTYFQNEAQLDKSGLPSDRFFAERPEGSVSTLKIQRTQQEDSAVYLCASSPPGLAGVDSYEQYFGPGTRLTVT.

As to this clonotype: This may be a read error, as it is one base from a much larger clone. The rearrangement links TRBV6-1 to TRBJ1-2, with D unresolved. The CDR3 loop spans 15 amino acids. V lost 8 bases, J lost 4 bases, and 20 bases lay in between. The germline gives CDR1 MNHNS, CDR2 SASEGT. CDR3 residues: CASLPGAGGFYGYTF. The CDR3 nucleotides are TGTGCCAGCCTTCCGGGAGCGGGCGGGTTCTATGGCTACACCTTC.

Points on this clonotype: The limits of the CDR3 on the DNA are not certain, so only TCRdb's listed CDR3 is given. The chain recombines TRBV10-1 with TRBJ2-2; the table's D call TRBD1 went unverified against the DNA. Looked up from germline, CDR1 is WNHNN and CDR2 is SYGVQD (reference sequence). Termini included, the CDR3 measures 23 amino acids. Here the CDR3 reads CAISVNRGPYEQYFGPGTGELFF.

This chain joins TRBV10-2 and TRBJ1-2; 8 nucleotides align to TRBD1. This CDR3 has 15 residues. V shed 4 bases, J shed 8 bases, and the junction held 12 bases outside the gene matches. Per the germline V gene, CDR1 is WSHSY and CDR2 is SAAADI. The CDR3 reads CASSGPGQVRRGYTF. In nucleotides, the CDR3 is TGCGCCAGCAGTGGGCCGGGACAGGTCCGACGGGGCTACACCTTC.

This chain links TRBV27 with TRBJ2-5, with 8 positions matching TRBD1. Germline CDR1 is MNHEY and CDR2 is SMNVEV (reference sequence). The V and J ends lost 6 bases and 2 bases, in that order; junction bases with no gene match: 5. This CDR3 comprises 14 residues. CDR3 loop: CASRLTGGQETQYF. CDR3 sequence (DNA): TGTGCCAGCAGGCTAACAGGGGGTCAAGAGACCCAGTACTTC.

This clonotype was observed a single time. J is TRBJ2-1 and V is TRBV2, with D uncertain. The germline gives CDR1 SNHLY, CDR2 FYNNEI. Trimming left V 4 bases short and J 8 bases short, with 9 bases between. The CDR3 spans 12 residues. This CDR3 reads CASSGGFHEQFF. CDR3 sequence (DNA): TGTGCCAGCAGTGGAGGTTTCCATGAGCAGTTCTTC.

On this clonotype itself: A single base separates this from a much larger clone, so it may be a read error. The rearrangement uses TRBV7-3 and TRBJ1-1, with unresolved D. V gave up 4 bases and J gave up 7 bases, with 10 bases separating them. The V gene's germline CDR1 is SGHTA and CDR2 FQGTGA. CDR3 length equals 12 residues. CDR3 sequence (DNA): TGTGCCAGCAGCTCGGTGGGGTTTGAAGCTTTCTTT. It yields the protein CASSSVGFEAFF.

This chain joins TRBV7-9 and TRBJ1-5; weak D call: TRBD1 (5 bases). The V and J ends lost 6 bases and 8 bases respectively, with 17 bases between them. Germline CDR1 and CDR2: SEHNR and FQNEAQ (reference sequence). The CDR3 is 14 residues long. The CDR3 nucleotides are TGTGCCAGCAGTTTACGCAACTGGGGGGAGCCCCAGCATTTT. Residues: CASSLRNWGEPQHF.

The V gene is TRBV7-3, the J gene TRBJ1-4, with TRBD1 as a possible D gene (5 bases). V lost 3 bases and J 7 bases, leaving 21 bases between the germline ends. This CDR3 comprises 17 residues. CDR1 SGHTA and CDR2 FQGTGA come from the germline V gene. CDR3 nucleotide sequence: TGTGCCAGCAGCTTGGTAAACAAGGGGCTCGAGCGTGAAAAACTGTTTTTT. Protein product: CASSLVNKGLEREKLFF.

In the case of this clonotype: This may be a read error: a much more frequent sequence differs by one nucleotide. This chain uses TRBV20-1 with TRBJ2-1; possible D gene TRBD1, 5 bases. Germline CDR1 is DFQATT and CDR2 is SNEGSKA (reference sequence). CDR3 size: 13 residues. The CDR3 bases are TGCGGTGCTAGAGATGACAGTTACAATGAGCAGTTCTTC. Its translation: CGARDDSYNEQFF.

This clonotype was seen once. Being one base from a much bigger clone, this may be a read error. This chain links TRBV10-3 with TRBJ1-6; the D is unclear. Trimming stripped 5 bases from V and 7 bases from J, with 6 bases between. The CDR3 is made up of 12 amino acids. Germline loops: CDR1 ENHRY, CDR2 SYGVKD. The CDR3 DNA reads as TGTGCCATCAGTTACGGGAATTCACCCCTCCACTTT. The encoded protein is CAISYGNSPLHF.

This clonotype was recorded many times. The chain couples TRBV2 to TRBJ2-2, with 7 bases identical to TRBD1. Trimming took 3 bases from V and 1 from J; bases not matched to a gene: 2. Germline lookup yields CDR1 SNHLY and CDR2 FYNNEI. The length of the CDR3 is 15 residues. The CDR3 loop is CASSEGQMNTGELFF. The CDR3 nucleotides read TGTGCCAGCAGTGAGGGACAGATGAACACCGGGGAGCTGTTTTTT.

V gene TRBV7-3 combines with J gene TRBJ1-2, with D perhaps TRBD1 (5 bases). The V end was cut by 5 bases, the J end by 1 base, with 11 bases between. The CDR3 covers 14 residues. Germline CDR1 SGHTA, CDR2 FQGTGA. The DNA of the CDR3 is TGTGCCAGCAGCGTCCGGGACGGTAACTATGGCTACACCTTC. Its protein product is CASSVRDGNYGYTF.

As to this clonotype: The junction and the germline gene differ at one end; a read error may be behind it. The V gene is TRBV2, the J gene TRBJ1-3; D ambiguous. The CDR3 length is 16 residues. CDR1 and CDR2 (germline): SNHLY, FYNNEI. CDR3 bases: TGTGCCAGCAACATTTTGGGGTCAGGCTCTGGAGACACCATATATTTT. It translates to CASNILGSGSGDTIYF.

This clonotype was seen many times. The CDR3 nucleotides are TGTGCCAGCAGTGGGGGCGTGTACTATGGCTACACCTTC. It specifies CASSGGVYYGYTF. The chain recombines TRBV7-9 with TRBJ1-2; maybe TRBD1 (6 bases). The CDR3 has 13 amino acids. Trimming left V 6 bases short and J 3 bases short, with 11 bases between. Germline V gene data show CDR1 as SEHNR and CDR2 as FQNEAQ (reference sequence).

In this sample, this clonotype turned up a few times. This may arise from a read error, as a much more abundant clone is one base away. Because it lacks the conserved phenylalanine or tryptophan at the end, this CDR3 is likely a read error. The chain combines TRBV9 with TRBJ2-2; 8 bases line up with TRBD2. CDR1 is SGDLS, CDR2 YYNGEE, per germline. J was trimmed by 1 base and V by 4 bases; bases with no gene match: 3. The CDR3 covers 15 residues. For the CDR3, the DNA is TGTGCCAGCAGCCGGGAGGGCCAGAACACCGGGGAGCTGTTTTCT. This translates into CASSREGQNTGELFS.

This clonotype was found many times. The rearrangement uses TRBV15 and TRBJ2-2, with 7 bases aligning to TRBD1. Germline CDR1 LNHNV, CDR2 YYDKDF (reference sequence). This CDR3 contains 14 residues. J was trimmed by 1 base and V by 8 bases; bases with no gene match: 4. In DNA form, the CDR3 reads TGTGCCACCCGGGACAGAAAGAACACCGGGGAGCTGTTTTTT. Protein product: CATRDRKNTGELFF.

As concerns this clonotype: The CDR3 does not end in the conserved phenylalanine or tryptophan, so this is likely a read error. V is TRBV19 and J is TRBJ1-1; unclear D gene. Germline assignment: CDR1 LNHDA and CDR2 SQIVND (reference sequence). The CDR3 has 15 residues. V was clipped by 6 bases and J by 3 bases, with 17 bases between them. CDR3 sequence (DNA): TGTGCCAGTAGCTCCCGGGATCAAGGGTACACTGAAGCTTTCTCT. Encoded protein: CASSSRDQGYTEAFS.

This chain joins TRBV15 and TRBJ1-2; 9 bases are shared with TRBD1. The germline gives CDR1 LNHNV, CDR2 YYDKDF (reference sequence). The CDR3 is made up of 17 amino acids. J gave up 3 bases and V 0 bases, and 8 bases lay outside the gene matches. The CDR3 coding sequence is TGTGCCACCAGCAGAGATCGAGGACAGGGGCGGGACTATGGCTACACCTTC. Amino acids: CATSRDRGQGRDYGYTF.

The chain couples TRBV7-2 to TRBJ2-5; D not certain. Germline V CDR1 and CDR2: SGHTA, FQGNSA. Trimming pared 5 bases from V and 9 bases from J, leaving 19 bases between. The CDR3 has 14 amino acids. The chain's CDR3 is CASSEVSSNQPQYF. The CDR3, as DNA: TGTGCCAGCAGCGAGGTGAGCAGCAATCAGCCCCAGTACTTC.

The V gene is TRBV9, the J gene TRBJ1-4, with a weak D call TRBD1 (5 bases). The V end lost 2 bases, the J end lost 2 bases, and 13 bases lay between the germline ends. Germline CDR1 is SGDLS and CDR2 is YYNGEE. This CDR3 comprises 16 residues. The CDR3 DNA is TGTGCCAGCAGCGTTCTCCCAGGGCAGACTAATGAAAAACTGTTTTTT. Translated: CASSVLPGQTNEKLFF.

In DNA form, the CDR3 reads TGTGCCAGCAGCCCGACAGCCTACGAGCAGTACGTC. It translates to CASSPTAYEQYV. This chain uses TRBV6-5 with TRBJ2-7; possible D gene TRBD1, 5 bases. Trimming pared 6 bases from V and 2 bases from J, leaving 8 bases between. Per germline, CDR1 MNHEY and CDR2 SVGAGI. The length of the CDR3 is 12 residues.

The CDR3 reads CASIYRNTEAFF. The CDR3 region has the DNA TGTGCCAGTATTTACAGGAACACTGAAGCTTTCTTT. This chain uses TRBV19 with TRBJ1-1; D is ambiguous. From germline, CDR1 is LNHDA and CDR2 SQIVND (reference sequence). The CDR3 runs to 12 residues. Trimming took 7 bases from V and 1 from J, leaving 7 bases between them.

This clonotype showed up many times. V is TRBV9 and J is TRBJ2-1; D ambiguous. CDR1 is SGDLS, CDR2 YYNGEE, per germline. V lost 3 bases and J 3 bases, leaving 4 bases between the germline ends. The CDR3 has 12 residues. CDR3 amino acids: CASSANYNEQFF. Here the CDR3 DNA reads TGTGCCAGCAGCGCAAACTACAATGAGCAGTTCTTC. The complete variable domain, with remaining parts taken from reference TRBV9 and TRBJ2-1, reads DSGVTQTPKHLITATGQRVTLRCSPRSGDLSVYWYQQSLDQGLQFLIQYYNGEERAKGNILERFSAQQFPDLHSELNLSSLELGDSALYFCASSANYNEQFFGPGTRLTVL.

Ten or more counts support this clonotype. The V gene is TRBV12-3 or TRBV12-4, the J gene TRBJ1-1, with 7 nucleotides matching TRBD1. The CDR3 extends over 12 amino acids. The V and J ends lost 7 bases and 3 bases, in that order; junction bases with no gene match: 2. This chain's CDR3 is CASTGGYTEAFF. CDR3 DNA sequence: TGTGCCAGCACAGGGGGTTACACTGAAGCTTTCTTT.

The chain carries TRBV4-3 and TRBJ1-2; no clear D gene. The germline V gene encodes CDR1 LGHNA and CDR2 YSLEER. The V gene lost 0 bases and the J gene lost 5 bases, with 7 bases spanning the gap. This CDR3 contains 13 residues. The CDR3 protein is CASSQDKKYGYTF. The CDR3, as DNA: TGCGCCAGCAGCCAAGATAAGAAATATGGCTACACCTTC.

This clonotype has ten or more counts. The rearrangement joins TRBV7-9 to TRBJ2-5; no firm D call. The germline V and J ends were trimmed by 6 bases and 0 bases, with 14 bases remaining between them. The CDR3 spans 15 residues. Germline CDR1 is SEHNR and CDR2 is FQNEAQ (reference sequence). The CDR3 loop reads CASRHSQQNQETQYF. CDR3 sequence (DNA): TGTGCCAGCAGGCACTCGCAACAGAACCAAGAGACCCAGTACTTC. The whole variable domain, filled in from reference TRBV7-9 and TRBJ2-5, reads DTGVSQNPRHKITKRGQNVTFRCDPISEHNRLYWYRQTLGQGPEFLTYFQNEAQLEKSRLLSDRFSAERPKGSFSTLEIQRTEQGDSAMYLCASRHSQQNQETQYFGPGTRLLVL.